A single sample gave rise to the 17 T cell receptor beta chains below, sequenced in a study of blood T cell repertoires in COVID-19. Sequencing was performed with immunoSEQ multiplex PCR; in TCRdb, only in-frame clones are kept and a portion is missing. Found here are 60,000 to 85,000 clones, 87% of them singletons; the top ten hold about 3.5%. Sequenced material: peripheral blood. All receptors come from a woman in her fifties or sixties with COVID-19, enrolled during active disease.

The chain combines TRBV18 with TRBJ1-5, with 7 bases identical to TRBD1. Germline loops: CDR1 KGHSH, CDR2 LQKENI. The CDR3 extends over 14 amino acids. V shed 1 base, J shed 9 bases, and the junction held 6 bases outside the gene matches. The chain's CDR3 is CASSPRQGPRPQHF. As DNA, the CDR3 is TGTGCCAGCTCACCACGACAGGGTCCTCGGCCCCAGCATTTT. Full variable domain (rest looked up from reference TRBV18 and TRBJ1-5): NAGVMQNPRHLVRRRGQEARLRCSPMKGHSHVYWYRQLPEEGLKFMVYLQKENIIDESGMPKERFSAEFPKEGPSILRIQQVVRGDSAAYFCASSPRQGPRPQHFGDGTRLSIL.

This clone has more than one count but fewer than ten. The V gene is TRBV6-2 or TRBV6-3, the J gene TRBJ2-1; 9 bases line up with TRBD2. CDR1 is MNHEY, CDR2 SVGEGT, per germline. The ends lost 4 bases at V and 5 bases at J; junction bases unmatched: 6. There are 15 residues in the CDR3. CDR3 residues: CASSWSGRSHNEQFF. In nucleotides, the CDR3 is TGTGCCAGCAGTTGGAGCGGGAGGTCCCACAATGAGCAGTTCTTC.

This chain links TRBV6-5 with TRBJ1-5; 9 bases agree with TRBD1. The trim removed 4 bases at V and 0 bases at J, leaving 1 base unmatched. This CDR3 has 15 amino acids. Looked up from germline, CDR1 is MNHEY and CDR2 is SVGAGI. CDR3 protein: CASSSDRGSNQPQHF. CDR3 DNA: TGTGCCAGCAGTTCGGACAGGGGTAGCAATCAGCCCCAGCATTTT.

This sequence joins TRBV29-1 and TRBJ1-1, with TRBD1 matching 7 bases. The CDR3 consists of 13 residues. V was clipped by 7 bases and J by 0 bases; unmatched bases: 5. In germline, CDR1 is SQVTM, CDR2 ANQGSEA. CDR3 sequence: CSETTGMNTEAFF. As DNA, the CDR3 is TGCAGCGAGACGACAGGGATGAACACTGAAGCTTTCTTT.

The chain joins TRBV28 to TRBJ2-5; 7 nucleotides agree with TRBD2. CDR3 length: 17 amino acids. Germline V CDR1 and CDR2: MDHEN, SYDVKM. V lost 1 base and J lost 1; bases outside the gene matches: 9. CDR3 sequence: CASSLLRREIPQETQYF. CDR3 bases: TGTGCCAGCAGTTTATTACGGCGGGAGATCCCCCAAGAGACCCAGTACTTC.

The rearrangement uses TRBV28 and TRBJ1-1; D ambiguous. The CDR3 is made up of 12 amino acids. Germline CDR1 MDHEN, CDR2 SYDVKM. V was trimmed by 8 bases and J by 5 bases, leaving 12 bases between them. This chain's CDR3 is CASSPPGTEAFF. The CDR3 DNA reads TGTGCCAGCTCCCCCCCCGGGACTGAAGCTTTCTTT.

The rearrangement joins TRBV19 to TRBJ2-1, with TRBD2 as a possible D gene (5 bases). This CDR3 is 15 amino acids long. V was trimmed by 2 bases and J by 10 bases, leaving 18 bases between them. Germline V gene data show CDR1 as LNHDA and CDR2 as SQIVND (reference sequence). The CDR3 region has the DNA TGTGCCAGTAGTATAAGCGGAGCCTCGGGGTCGGAGCAGTTCTTC. Translated: CASSISGASGSEQFF.

Comments on this clone: Sequence at one end of the junction differs from germline and may be a read error. The gene calls are TRBV4-3 and TRBJ2-7, with D unresolved. The CDR3 loop spans 11 amino acids. Germline V lookup: CDR1 LGHNA, CDR2 YSLEER. The CDR3 DNA reads TGCGCCAGCAGCCAAGTTTGGATCCCGGGCTTC. Translated: CASSQVWIPGF.

This clone appeared once. V usage is TRBV10-3 and J usage is TRBJ2-4; TRBD2 matches 9 bases. J gave up 7 bases and V 4 bases, and 2 bases lay outside the gene matches. In germline, CDR1 is ENHRY, CDR2 SYGVKD. The CDR3 length is 13 residues. The CDR3, as DNA: TGTGCCATCAGTGGGACTAGCGAGAACATTCAGTACTTC. It translates to CAISGTSENIQYF.

The gene calls are TRBV29-1 and TRBJ2-7; D is perhaps TRBD1 (5 bases). In germline, CDR1 is SQVTM, CDR2 ANQGSEA. V shed 4 bases and J shed 6 bases, with 16 bases lying between them. The CDR3 is made up of 13 amino acids. The CDR3, as DNA: TGCAGCGTTGGGCGGACACTGGTCGGCGAGCAGTACTTC. Translation gives CSVGRTLVGEQYF.

This clone was recorded a few times. The chain has TRBV24-1 and TRBJ2-3, with 7 bases identical to TRBD1. The CDR3 spans 14 residues. Per germline, CDR1 KGHDR and CDR2 SFDVKD. Unmatched junction bases numbered 5, after V lost 7 bases and J lost 2 bases. DNA for the CDR3: TGTGCCACCAGCACTGACAGGGACACAGATACGCAGTATTTT. This translates into CATSTDRDTDTQYF.

The rearrangement links TRBV20-1 to TRBJ1-1; D call uncertain. In germline, CDR1 is DFQATT, CDR2 SNEGSKA (reference sequence). V lost 4 bases to trimming and J lost 1 base, with 4 bases between them. The CDR3 covers 11 residues. DNA for the CDR3: TGCAGTGCTACTTGGAACACTGAAGCTTTCTTT. Protein: CSATWNTEAFF.

The chain combines TRBV30 with TRBJ2-7; D gene ambiguous. CDR3 length: 13 amino acids. Germline CDR1 is GTSNPN and CDR2 is SVGIG (reference sequence). Deletions cut 0 bases from V and 5 bases from J, with 11 bases between. This CDR3 reads CAWSVRRSNEQYF. The CDR3 region has the DNA TGTGCCTGGAGTGTACGCAGGTCAAACGAGCAGTACTTC.

The chain joins TRBV19 to TRBJ2-7, with D hard to call. Germline V lookup: CDR1 LNHDA, CDR2 SQIVND (reference sequence). The CDR3 sequence is 12 residues long. V lost 4 bases and J lost 6, with 10 bases in between. For the CDR3, the DNA is TGTGCCAGTAGTAACTTGCCAGGCGAGCAGTACTTC. Its translation: CASSNLPGEQYF.

This chain uses TRBV27 with TRBJ2-7; 8 nucleotides agree with TRBD2. Unmatched junction bases numbered 8, after V lost 3 bases and J lost 4 bases. Germline V gene lookup returns CDR1 MNHEY and CDR2 SMNVEV (reference sequence). This CDR3 comprises 15 residues. The CDR3 sequence is CASSFREGRAYEQYF. The CDR3 bases are TGTGCCAGCAGTTTTCGGGAGGGTAGAGCATACGAGCAGTACTTC.

The chain carries TRBV5-6 and TRBJ2-1; D possibly corresponds to TRBD2 (6 bases). The CDR3 length is 14 residues. V was cut by 4 bases and J by 6 bases, with 14 bases left in between. Looked up from germline, CDR1 is SGHDT and CDR2 is YYEEEE. DNA of the CDR3: TGTGCCAGCAGCCGGACGGGACTCCGCAATGAGCAGTTCTTC. Translated: CASSRTGLRNEQFF. The full variable domain, completed using reference TRBV5-6 and TRBJ2-1, is DAGVTQSPTHLIKTRGQQVTLRCSPKSGHDTVSWYQQALGQGPQFIFQYYEEEERQRGNFPDRFSGHQFPNYSSELNVNALLLGDSALYLCASSRTGLRNEQFFGPGTRLTVL.

The chain employs TRBV20-1 and TRBJ2-4; D not certain. Germline V gene sequence: CDR1 DFQATT, CDR2 SNEGSKA (reference sequence). V lost 5 bases and J 7 bases, leaving 6 bases between the germline ends. The CDR3 loop spans 10 amino acids. CDR3: CSADGNIQYF. In DNA form, the CDR3 reads TGCAGTGCTGACGGGAACATTCAGTACTTC.